A few counts support the clone carrying this TCR beta chain. The antigen remains unidentified. The data stem from a study of regulatory T cells in long-lasting Graves disease. Whole-study results and caveats: Newly diagnosed Graves' patients had higher TCR diversity than persistent ones.

Losses at the gene ends were 2 bases for V and 4 bases for J; bases not matched to a gene: 6. This CDR3 is built from 15 residues. Germline V gene data show CDR1 as MNHNS and CDR2 as SASEGT. iRepertoire HTBI primers and Arm-PCR of CDR3 regions built TCR beta libraries. A single record per CDR3 protein comes from TCRdb applying MiXCR to the multiplex PCR reads. The sample consists of about 430,000 distinct CDR3 sequences, 21% of them appearing once. As to time point: persistent/refractory GD, antithyroid drugs over 5 years with positive TRAb. TCR sequences were obtained from RNA taken from PBMCs. This TCR derives from a female donor with Graves disease. The sample in question was peripheral blood mononuclear cells (PBMCs), obtained when the disease was refractory, from a patient treated with antithyroid drugs. This sequence joins TRBV6-1 and TRBJ2-7, with 9 bases fitting TRBD1. CDR3 loop: CASSELGTGSYEQYF. The CDR3 bases are TGTGCCAGCAGTGAATTGGGGACAGGGTCGTACGAGCAGTACTTC.